This T cell receptor (beta chain) was identified in a study of blood T cell repertoires in COVID-19 (dated by TCRdb to about 2020). About the investigation overall: Samples from collaborators originated in the United States, Italy and Spain and spanned both the acute and convalescent phases of COVID-19. Where HLA class I and class II types were available, the types were taken from metadata supplied by the sample provider, not from assay-based typing. Samples came from the ongoing ImmuneRACE study (first 160 participants) plus 1,254 subjects from 6 global collaborators. The material from the prospective study consisted of cDNA or gDNA derived from T cells, B-cell-depleted T cells, or PBMCs. Subjects who had been exposed to COVID-19, were actively infected with it, or had recovered from it provided the deeply sampled blood TCRbeta repertoires that made up the dataset. The repertoires were released in a freely available public database meant as a resource for research on the immune response to SARS-CoV-2. The sample metadata nearly always contained a de-identified subject ID, COVID-19 status, age in years and sex. Results and caveats for the whole study, not just this receptor: Clinical and demographic metadata were provided uncurated, with the amount varying by source and participant.

Whole blood was collected in K2EDTA tubes by collaborating institutions according to the institutions' own protocols. For TCRbeta analysis, collaborators shipped samples as frozen whole blood, isolated PBMCs, or DNA extracted from either of those sample types. Of note for this clone: This receptor's antigen is unknown. No much larger clone exists at a distance of one base, and base qualities are not known.

V trim: 2 bases; J trim: 9 bases; unmatched bases: 6. Its CDR3 holds 15 amino acids, cysteine through phenylalanine. The read is trimmed to its CDR3 DNA, 45 bases read in frame from base 1. As encoded in the germline V gene, CDR1 is SNHLY while CDR2 is FYNNEI. TCRbeta CDR3 regions were amplified from genomic DNA by means of the immunoSEQ Assay, a bias-controlled multiplex PCR. From the authors' description of their analysis: The number of nucleated cells in each sample was estimated from the amplification of reference gene primers within the assay. To quantify the absolute abundance of each unique TCRbeta CDR3 rearrangement, sequence reads were collapsed and filtered. Productive Simpson clonality was computed per sample as the square root of Simpson's diversity index over productive rearrangements. The table was pulled from immuneACCESS by TCRdb, which kept in-frame rearrangements only. Such tables lose some clones; where checked, under half of the loss comes from unresolved V genes, and the rest has no known cause. The D gene and trimming were derived from the DNA, and the V and J assignments and clone size from that table. For this sample the table gives 150,000 to 200,000 clones, of which about 80% were detected only once. The ten largest account for about 6.9% of the sample.

This TCR was sampled from a human donor with acute or convalescent COVID-19. The donor label of this sample is uncertain. Recombination joined TRBV2 with TRBJ2-4; TRBD2 fits 11 bases in the junction. Sequencing input: peripheral blood. CDR3 loop: CASSELAGGPVIQYF. The DNA sequence is TGTGCCAGCAGTGAATTAGCGGGAGGGCCGGTCATTCAGTACTTC.